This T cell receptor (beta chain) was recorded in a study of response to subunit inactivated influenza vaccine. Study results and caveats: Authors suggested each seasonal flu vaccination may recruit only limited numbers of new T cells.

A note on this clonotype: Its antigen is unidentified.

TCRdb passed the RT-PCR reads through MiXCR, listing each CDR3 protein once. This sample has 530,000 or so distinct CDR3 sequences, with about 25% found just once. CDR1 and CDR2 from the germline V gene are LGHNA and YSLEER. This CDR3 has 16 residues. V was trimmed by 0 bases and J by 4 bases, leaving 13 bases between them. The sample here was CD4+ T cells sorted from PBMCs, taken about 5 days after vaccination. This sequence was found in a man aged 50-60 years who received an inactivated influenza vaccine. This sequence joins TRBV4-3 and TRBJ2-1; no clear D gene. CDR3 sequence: CASSQDRSGFYNEQFF. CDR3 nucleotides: TGCGCCAGCAGCCAAGATCGGTCCGGTTTTTACAATGAGCAGTTCTTC.